This T cell receptor (beta chain) was captured by sequencing in a study of cytomegalovirus exposure and HLA in healthy donors. Study details: Among the approximately 370 donors who were genotyped, roughly 86% fell in the genetic ancestry cluster that is associated with self-reported Caucasian donors. Study conclusions and caveats: Later, TCR association rates were found to vary by HLA locus, highest for DRB1 and lowest for HLA-C. Highly shared sequence variants in one cluster were likely a sequencing artifact. Presence/absence analyses treated sequencing depth as roughly uniform across donors.

This clone was detected only a few times. The antigen remains undetermined. The PCR had 60 Vbeta and 13 Jbeta primers. Here immunoSEQ multiplex PCR was the method, and the copy in TCRdb shows in-frame clones only, minus some. The sample has some 200,000 clones; roughly an eighth are singletons. This clonotype was obtained from a man aged 50-59 years in good health and CMV-seropositive. Specimen: PBMCs.

The CDR3 coding sequence is TGTGCCAGCAGCTCCCGGGGGGGTTTCGAAGAGCAGTACTTC. Translation: CASSSRGGFEEQYF. The chain links TRBV6-6 to TRBJ2-5, with 8 bases fitting TRBD2. The length of the CDR3 is 14 residues. Germline V gene sequence: CDR1 MNHNY, CDR2 SVGAGI (reference sequence). The V segment lost 6 bases and the J segment 11 bases; nucleotides outside the gene matches: 14.